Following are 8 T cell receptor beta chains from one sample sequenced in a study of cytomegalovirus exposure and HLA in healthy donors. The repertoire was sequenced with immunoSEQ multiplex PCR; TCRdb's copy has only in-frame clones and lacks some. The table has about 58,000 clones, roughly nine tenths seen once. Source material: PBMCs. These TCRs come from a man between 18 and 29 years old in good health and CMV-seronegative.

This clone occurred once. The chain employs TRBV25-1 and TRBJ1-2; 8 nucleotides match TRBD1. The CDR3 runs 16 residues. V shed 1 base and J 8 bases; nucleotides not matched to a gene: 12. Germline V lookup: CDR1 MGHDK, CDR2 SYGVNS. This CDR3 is CASSESRSDRVNGYTF. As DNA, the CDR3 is TGTGCCAGCAGTGAATCCCGCTCGGACAGGGTGAACGGCTACACCTTC.

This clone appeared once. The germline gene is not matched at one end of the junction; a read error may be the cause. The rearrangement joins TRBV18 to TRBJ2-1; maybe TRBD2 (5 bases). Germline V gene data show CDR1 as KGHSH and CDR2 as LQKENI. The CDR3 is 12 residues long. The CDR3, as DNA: TGTGCCAGCTCCCCACTACTAGAGTTTCAGTTCTTC. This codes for CASSPLLEFQFF. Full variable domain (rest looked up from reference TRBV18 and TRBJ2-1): NAGVMQNPRHLVRRRGQEARLRCSPMKGHSHVYWYRQLPEEGLKFMVYLQKENIIDESGMPKERFSAEFPKEGPSILRIQQVVRGDSAAYFCASSPLLEFQFFGPGTRLTVL.

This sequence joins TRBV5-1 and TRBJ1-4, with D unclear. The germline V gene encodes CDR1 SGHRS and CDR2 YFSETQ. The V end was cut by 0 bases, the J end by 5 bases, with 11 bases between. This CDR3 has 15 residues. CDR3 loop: CASSLVPATNEKLFF. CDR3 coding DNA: TGCGCCAGCAGCTTGGTTCCAGCGACGAATGAAAAACTGTTTTTT.

For the CDR3, the DNA is TGCAGCTCCTACCTCACCGAGGCAGGGCCCAACTATGGCTACACCTTC. Residues: CSSYLTEAGPNYGYTF. This rearrangement joins TRBV29-1 to TRBJ1-2; TRBD1 is a possible D gene (5 bases). Germline CDR1 SQVTM, CDR2 ANQGSEA. The CDR3 loop spans 16 amino acids. V was trimmed by 8 bases and J by 2 bases, leaving 24 bases between them.

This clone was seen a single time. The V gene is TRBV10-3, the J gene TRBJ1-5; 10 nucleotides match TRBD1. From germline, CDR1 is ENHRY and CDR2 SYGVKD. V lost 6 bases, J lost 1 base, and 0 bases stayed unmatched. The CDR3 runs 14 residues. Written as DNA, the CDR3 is TGTGCCATCAGGGGACAGGGGAGCAATCAGCCCCAGCATTTT. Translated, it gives CAIRGQGSNQPQHF.

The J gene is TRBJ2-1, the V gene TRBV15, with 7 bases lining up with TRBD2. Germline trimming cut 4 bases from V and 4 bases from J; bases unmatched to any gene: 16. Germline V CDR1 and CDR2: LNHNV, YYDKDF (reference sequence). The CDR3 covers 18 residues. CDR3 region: CATSKKLPSGLTYNEQFF. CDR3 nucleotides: TGTGCCACCAGCAAAAAATTACCTAGCGGCCTCACTTACAATGAGCAGTTCTTC.

The CDR3 region has the DNA TGTGCCAGCAGTGAACGCCTAGATAACACCGGGGAGCTGTTTTTT. Translating it yields CASSERLDNTGELFF. V is TRBV6-1 and J is TRBJ2-2, with D unclear. The CDR3 contains 15 residues. Germline V CDR1 and CDR2: MNHNS, SASEGT. V lost 2 bases to trimming and J lost 2 bases, with 9 bases between them.

The CDR3 region is CASSAPFLSSYNEQFF. The CDR3 DNA reads TGTGCCAGCAGCGCCCCGTTCCTTAGCTCCTACAATGAGCAGTTCTTC. The chain uses TRBV7-2 and TRBJ2-1; D remains ambiguous. The V end lost 5 bases, the J end lost 0 bases, and 14 bases lay between the germline ends. Germline CDR1 is SGHTA and CDR2 is FQGNSA. The CDR3 has 16 amino acids.